A selection of T cell receptor beta chains follows, all from one sample in a study of blood T cells in healthy people across ages. TCRdb passed the 5' RACE reads through MiXCR, listing each CDR3 protein once. The sample yields 1.4 million or so distinct CDR3 sequences, approximately 43% seen once. The material sequenced was blood. These receptors all come from a woman between 18 and 29 years old in good health. Each CDR3 is given with its conserved first and last residue. Each record gives: J gene, V gene, clone size, D gene, CDR3 protein, CDR3 DNA. The D gene is left open where the match is weak. Not all rows give a size; the values are once, few, many and, for expanded clones, a class.

TRBJ2-5	TRBV9	NA	NA	CASSVIGDQETQYF	TGTGCCAGCAGCGTTATAGGGGATCAAGAGACCCAGTACTTC
TRBJ2-5	TRBV20-1	NA	TRBD2	CSARAPWSGGQETQYF	TGCAGTGCTAGAGCCCCTTGGTCGGGGGGCCAAGAGACCCAGTACTTC
TRBJ1-5	TRBV6-2/TRBV6-3	NA	NA	CASSRQQYSNQPQHF	TGTGCCAGCAGTCGACAGCAATATAGCAATCAGCCCCAGCATTTT
TRBJ2-1	TRBV7-2	NA	NA	CASSLPGKFRHEQFF	TGTGCCAGCAGCTTACCCGGGAAGTTTAGGCATGAGCAGTTCTTC
TRBJ2-7	TRBV5-1	NA	NA	CASSLVWGAPEEQYF	TGCGCCAGCAGCTTGGTTTGGGGGGCCCCGGAAGAGCAGTACTTC
TRBJ1-4	TRBV6-2/TRBV6-3	NA	TRBD1	CASHGSGTVNEKLFF	TGTGCCAGCCACGGATCCGGGACAGTCAATGAAAAACTGTTTTTT
TRBJ1-5	TRBV7-9	few	NA	CASSRGLVGDAQPQHF	TGTGCCAGCAGCCGAGGACTGGTAGGGGACGCTCAGCCCCAGCATTTT
TRBJ2-4	TRBV20-1	NA	NA	CSALPARGVAKNIQYF	TGCAGTGCTCTTCCTGCGAGGGGGGTAGCCAAAAACATTCAGTACTTC
TRBJ2-3	TRBV7-2	NA	TRBD1	CASSSGQATWDTQYF	TGTGCCAGCAGCTCGGGACAGGCAACCTGGGATACGCAGTATTTT
TRBJ1-1	TRBV10-3	NA	NA	CAISESLNTEAFF	TGTGCCATCAGTGAGTCTTTGAACACTGAAGCTTTCTTT
TRBJ2-3	TRBV29-1	many	TRBD2	CSVLTSGMRTDTQYF	TGCAGCGTCCTGACTAGCGGGATGCGCACAGATACGCAGTATTTT
TRBJ1-2	TRBV12-3/TRBV12-4	few	NA	CASSLGHSYGYTF	TGTGCCAGCAGTTTGGGCCACAGTTATGGCTACACCTTC
TRBJ2-7	TRBV29-1	NA	NA	CSFEDRYEQYF	TGCAGCTTTGAAGACAGATACGAGCAGTACTTC
TRBJ2-7	TRBV5-1	NA	NA	CASRGGSTYEQYF	TGCGCCAGCAGGGGCGGCTCCACCTACGAGCAGTACTTC
TRBJ2-5	TRBV7-2	NA	NA	CASSLVGFETQYF	TGTGCCAGCAGCTTAGTGGGGTTTGAGACCCAGTACTTC
TRBJ2-1	TRBV28	NA	TRBD2	CASTWTRPSHEQFF	TGTGCCAGCACCTGGACTAGGCCCTCCCACGAGCAGTTCTTC
TRBJ1-2	TRBV25-1	many	TRBD1	CASSERDRGYGYTF	TGTGCCAGCAGTGAAAGGGACAGGGGCTATGGCTACACCTTC
TRBJ2-3	TRBV7-2	NA	NA	CASSYYVSTDTQYF	TGTGCCAGCAGCTACTACGTTAGCACAGATACGCAGTATTTT
TRBJ2-6	TRBV5-1	few	TRBD1	CASSFVPGGTGANVLTF	TGCGCCAGCAGCTTTGTTCCAGGGGGTACTGGGGCCAACGTCCTGACTTTC
TRBJ1-2	TRBV7-2	NA	NA	CASSLLDSSTGGYTF	TGTGCCAGCAGCTTACTTGACAGTTCCACCGGTGGCTACACCTTC
TRBJ1-1	TRBV29-1	NA	NA	CSVETGKLTEAFF	TGCAGCGTTGAAACGGGGAAATTAACTGAAGCTTTCTTT
TRBJ2-7	TRBV29-1	NA	TRBD1	CSVDRGTEQYF	TGCAGCGTGGACAGGGGTACCGAGCAGTACTTC